What follows are 10 T cell receptor beta chains derived from one specimen sequenced in a study of blood T cell repertoires in COVID-19. Generated by immunoSEQ multiplex PCR, the TCRdb table keeps only in-frame clones and is missing some. This table has about 200,000 clones, around 80% appearing once. The material sequenced was peripheral blood. All receptors come from a human donor in a cohort sampled during active COVID-19.

This chain links TRBV30 with TRBJ1-2, with D perhaps TRBD1 (6 bases). Germline V CDR1 and CDR2: GTSNPN, SVGIG (reference sequence). V was shortened by 4 bases and J by 4 bases, with 19 bases between the two germline ends. The length of the CDR3 is 15 residues. CDR3 DNA sequence: TGTGCCTGGACCAAAATAGGGGGTTCGGTCTATGGCTACACCTTC. Translated: CAWTKIGGSVYGYTF.

The CDR3 bases are TGTGCCAGCAGTGAACAGGGGAGCACAGATACGCAGTATTTT. This encodes CASSEQGSTDTQYF. V is TRBV6-1 and J is TRBJ2-3; D is perhaps TRBD1 (6 bases). Germline CDR1 is MNHNS and CDR2 is SASEGT. There are 14 residues in the CDR3. V was cut by 2 bases and J by 0 bases, with 6 bases left in between.

The chain couples TRBV3-1 (or the pseudogene TRBV3-2) to TRBJ1-4, with D unclear. Germline lookup yields CDR1 LGHDT and CDR2 YNNKEL (reference sequence). This CDR3 region has 16 residues. Trimming shortened V by 1 base and J by 10 bases, and 19 bases separated the two germline ends. In DNA, the CDR3 is TGTGCCAGCAGCCAAGGACCCCTAGGCCCTATTGGAAAACTGTTTTTT. This translates into CASSQGPLGPIGKLFF.

This clone was counted once. The genes are TRBV5-1 and TRBJ2-3; D unresolved. The CDR3 is made up of 15 amino acids. Per the germline V gene, CDR1 is SGHRS and CDR2 is YFSETQ. V was pared by 1 base and J by 2 bases, with 11 bases between. CDR3 region: CASSLLPEITDTQYF. CDR3 in DNA: TGCGCCAGCAGCTTGTTGCCAGAAATCACAGATACGCAGTATTTT.

With regard to this clone: Other DNA sequences in the same sample also yield this CDR3. This sequence joins TRBV6-1 and TRBJ2-5; 8 positions match TRBD2. J was trimmed by 2 bases and V by 3 bases; bases with no gene match: 5. This CDR3 is 15 amino acids long. In germline, CDR1 is MNHNS, CDR2 SASEGT. The CDR3 bases are TGTGCCAGCAGTGATGCGGGGGGCCCTCAAGAGACCCAGTACTTC. As protein: CASSDAGGPQETQYF.

CDR3 sequence: CASSPTGLAGVIFTGELFF. In nucleotides, the CDR3 is TGTGCCAGCTCACCAACGGGACTAGCGGGAGTTATCTTCACCGGGGAGCTGTTTTTT. The chain is built from TRBV18 and TRBJ2-2; 14 nucleotides match TRBD2. Germline values: CDR1 KGHSH, CDR2 LQKENI. The CDR3 consists of 19 residues. V lost 2 bases to trimming and J lost 4 bases; unmatched junction nucleotides: 9.

This clone was seen more than once but under ten times. The CDR3 loop is CASSLDRGPAETQYF. The CDR3 coding sequence is TGTGCCAGCAGCTTAGACAGGGGTCCTGCGGAGACCCAGTACTTC. The chain couples TRBV7-2 to TRBJ2-5; 7 nucleotides match TRBD1. The CDR3 loop spans 15 amino acids. CDR1 SGHTA and CDR2 FQGNSA come from the germline V gene. Trimming cost V 1 base and J 5 bases; bases outside gene matches: 7.

The rearrangement links TRBV5-8 to TRBJ1-1; 9 bases map to TRBD1. The CDR3 runs to 15 residues. Losses at the gene ends were 0 bases for V and 8 bases for J; bases not matched to a gene: 8. CDR1 and CDR2 (germline): SGHTS, YDEGEE. The CDR3 sequence: CASSLGGTGLPEAFF. The DNA of the CDR3 is TGTGCCAGCAGCTTGGGGGGGACAGGGCTCCCCGAAGCTTTCTTT.

The chain combines TRBV9 with TRBJ2-1, with 15 bases lining up with TRBD2. The CDR3 runs 17 residues. The germline gives CDR1 SGDLS, CDR2 YYNGEE. V was clipped by 6 bases and J by 5 bases; unmatched bases: 9. In DNA form, the CDR3 reads TGTGCCAGCAACGCCGGGACTAGCGGGGGGCCAGACAATGAGCAGTTCTTC. It specifies CASNAGTSGGPDNEQFF.

The chain combines TRBV19 with TRBJ1-2, with D perhaps matching TRBD1 (6 bases). CDR3 length equals 13 residues. Germline V gene lookup returns CDR1 LNHDA and CDR2 SQIVND (reference sequence). The V gene lost 2 bases and the J gene lost 7 bases, with 11 bases spanning the gap. For the CDR3, the DNA is TGTGCCAGTAGTATATCAGGGGATGCTGGCTACACCTTC. Its protein product is CASSISGDAGYTF.